This T cell receptor beta chain was recovered during a study of blood T cell repertoires in COVID-19. V was clipped by 4 bases and J by 3 bases, with 13 bases between them. This CDR3 contains 14 residues. Germline CDR1 MNHEY, CDR2 SVGEGT. Measured with immunoSEQ multiplex PCR; TCRdb has only the in-frame clones, and not every one. The table shows hundreds of thousands of clones, with 87% occurring only once. Sequencing input: peripheral blood. The chain links TRBV6-2 or TRBV6-3 to TRBJ2-7; tentatively, D is TRBD2 (6 bases). This receptor was obtained from a woman aged 18-29 years who had recovered from COVID-19. The CDR3 coding sequence is TGTGCCAGCAGTTCGCCGCGGGATCTCTACGAGCAGTACTTC. It is translated as CASSSPRDLYEQYF.